A selection of T cell receptor beta chains follows, all from one sample in a study of blood T cell repertoires in COVID-19. Generated by immunoSEQ multiplex PCR, the TCRdb table keeps only in-frame clones and is missing some. The sample yields approximately 280,000 clones, nearly 90% seen once. The sample comprised PBMCs or T cells enriched from blood (not recorded which). The receptors were sampled from a woman aged 60 to 75 who had recovered from COVID-19. Both conserved end residues are part of each CDR3. The D gene is left open where the match is weak. Some rows have no size entry. The others give once, few or many, or a class for an expanded clone.

clone_size	j_call	d_call	v_call	cdr3_nt	cdr3_aa
few	TRBJ2-7	.	TRBV7-2	TGTGCCAGCAGCTTCGTGGCCGTCTACGAGCAGTACTTC	CASSFVAVYEQYF
.	TRBJ2-7	.	TRBV19	TGTGCCAGTAGTACACCTACAGGGAACCCCTACGAGCAGTACTTC	CASSTPTGNPYEQYF
few	TRBJ2-1	TRBD2	TRBV4-1	TGCGCCAGCAGCCCACCCTCCAGCGGGAGTTTGGGTGAGCAGTTCTTC	CASSPPSSGSLGEQFF
.	TRBJ2-1	TRBD2	TRBV5-1	TGCGCCAGCAAGGGACTAGCGGGAGGAAATGAGCAGTTCTTC	CASKGLAGGNEQFF
.	TRBJ1-2	.	TRBV30	TGTGCCTGGAGTGTATCCTACGCGTATGGCTACACCTTC	CAWSVSYAYGYTF
.	TRBJ1-4	TRBD1	TRBV2	TGTGCCAGCAGTCCGGACAGGGGTAGCGAAAAACTGTTTTTT	CASSPDRGSEKLFF
.	TRBJ2-2	.	TRBV7-2	TGTGCCAGCAGCCCCCGTGAACTCTTGAACACCGGGGAGCTGTTTTTT	CASSPRELLNTGELFF
.	TRBJ2-1	TRBD2	TRBV30	TGTGCCTGGAGTGTACTAGCGGGAGGGTTGCGACAGTTCTTC	CAWSVLAGGLRQFF
.	TRBJ1-1	.	TRBV5-4	TGTGCCAGCAAGGGGCCGAACACTGAAGCTTTCTTT	CASKGPNTEAFF
.	TRBJ1-2	TRBD1	TRBV2	TGTGCCAGCAATTTGGGTCAGGGGGCGGACTATGGCTACACCTTC	CASNLGQGADYGYTF
once	TRBJ1-4	.	TRBV7-9	TGTGCCAGCAGTTTTGCCCGGGGTCTCGCTAATGAAAAACTGTTTTTT	CASSFARGLANEKLFF
.	TRBJ1-2	.	TRBV24-1	TGTGCCACCAGTGATTTCGGGGATGGCGGCTACACCTTC	CATSDFGDGGYTF
.	TRBJ2-7	TRBD1	TRBV10-3	TGTGCCATCAAGACAGGGTTGGGCGAGCAGTACTTC	CAIKTGLGEQYF
.	TRBJ1-1	.	TRBV28	TGTGCCAGCAGTTTAAGTGTTGGGAGCACTGAAGCTTTCTTT	CASSLSVGSTEAFF
.	TRBJ1-6	.	TRBV15	TGTGCCACCAGCAGAGTACCCCGAGTACGCCTCCACTTT	CATSRVPRVRLHF
once	TRBJ1-2	.	TRBV5-1	TGCGCCAGCAAGGCATCAGGGGTGGACTATGGCTACACCTTC	CASKASGVDYGYTF
.	TRBJ2-1	TRBD2	TRBV3-1/TRBV3-2	TGTGCCACTAGACGGGGACTAGCGGGTGAGGATGAGCAGTTCTTC	CATRRGLAGEDEQFF
.	TRBJ2-1	.	TRBV27	TGTGCCAGCAGTCGGCTAGCAAGTCTTGACAATGAGCAGTTCTTC	CASSRLASLDNEQFF
.	TRBJ2-2	.	TRBV19	TGTGCCAGTACGGAGGGACCGAACACCGGGGAGCTGTTTTTT	CASTEGPNTGELFF
.	TRBJ1-1	TRBD1	TRBV28	TGTGCCAGCAGTGTCCCCGGGACAGGGGGCGCGGGTGAAGCTTTCTTT	CASSVPGTGGAGEAFF
.	TRBJ2-1	TRBD2	TRBV29-1	TGCAGCGTGACCAGCGGGAGGGCCCGCTCCTACAATGAGCAGTTCTTC	CSVTSGRARSYNEQFF
.	TRBJ1-5	.	TRBV9	TGTGCCAGCAGAAAATTGAAACGGGACAAGGGGGACCTTTATAGCAATCAGCCCCAGCATTTT	CASRKLKRDKGDLYSNQPQHF
once	TRBJ1-4	TRBD1	TRBV6-5	TGTGCCAGCAGTACCGGGACAGGAGATAATGAAAAACTGTTTTTT	CASSTGTGDNEKLFF
.	TRBJ1-3	.	TRBV7-2	TGTGCCAGCAGCCAGACAGGAGCCTATGGGAGCACCATATATTTT	CASSQTGAYGSTIYF
.	TRBJ2-3	.	TRBV5-4	TGTGCCAGCAGCTTGGATTCCGGGTACACAGATACGCAGTATTTT	CASSLDSGYTDTQYF
few	TRBJ1-1	.	TRBV30	TGTGCCTGGAGAGGGGCTTATGAAGCTTTCTTT	CAWRGAYEAFF
.	TRBJ2-3	TRBD1	TRBV6-5	TGTGCCAGTGGACAGGGGGTTTCAGATACGCAGTATTTT	CASGQGVSDTQYF
.	TRBJ2-7	.	TRBV27	TGTGCCAGCAGTTCCACAGGGTTCTACGAGCAGTACTTC	CASSSTGFYEQYF
.	TRBJ1-1	.	TRBV7-2	TGTGCCACCACTGACCGAGGCTTTACTGAAGCTTTCTTT	CATTDRGFTEAFF
.	TRBJ2-3	TRBD2	TRBV2	TGTGCCAGCAGGATGGGACTAGCGGGGGGGCTTTTTGTAGATACGCAGTATTTT	CASRMGLAGGLFVDTQYF
.	TRBJ2-7	.	TRBV9	TGTGCCAGCAGCGTAGACAGGGTGTCTGAGCAGTACTTC	CASSVDRVSEQYF
.	TRBJ1-4	.	TRBV7-9	TGTGCCAGCAGCTTTCAGGGCGAAAAACTGTTTTTT	CASSFQGEKLFF
.	TRBJ2-2	TRBD2	TRBV11-2	TGTGCCAGCAGCTTTAGTATAGCGGGTGACACCGGGGAGCTGTTTTTT	CASSFSIAGDTGELFF